This T cell receptor beta chain originates from a study of T cell responses to AZD1222 COVID-19 vaccine. General observations from the study: Spike-wide vaccine-associated CD4 TCRs dominated at 160-218 and 743-854.

Some second doses came at about 4 weeks and others at about 12 weeks; these were pooled. To note about this clone: Its antigen is unidentified.

Libraries were prepared by immunoSEQ multiplex PCR; TCRdb keeps only in-frame clonotypes and omits some of them. The top ten hold less than 6% of the sample, which has 90,000 to 120,000 clones, 87% seen once. Trimming left V 6 bases short and J 0 bases short, with 8 bases between. The germline V gene encodes CDR1 MNHEY and CDR2 SVGAGI. The CDR3 runs to 14 residues. The material was peripheral blood, obtained 28 days after the second AZD1222 dose. The chain has TRBV6-5 and TRBJ1-4; a possible D gene is TRBD1 (6 bases). The sequence was collected from an adult who received the AZD1222 COVID-19 vaccine. Here the CDR3 DNA reads TGTGCCAGCAGCGGACAGACAACTAATGAAAAACTGTTTTTT. This translates into CASSGQTTNEKLFF.